Listed below are T cell receptor beta chains from one sample, sequenced in a study of blood T cell repertoires in COVID-19. Assay used: immunoSEQ multiplex PCR; TCRdb lists only in-frame clones, some missing. Of around 130,000 clones listed, 86% are singletons. The sequencing input was PBMCs or T cells enriched from blood (not recorded which). Receptors originate from a woman aged 45 to 65 who had recovered from COVID-19. Both conserved end residues are part of each CDR3. Fields, in order: V gene, D gene, J gene, clone size, CDR3 DNA, CDR3 protein. A D gene is named only where the DNA matches it firmly. A clone size is listed for some rows: how often the clone was seen (once, few, many), or a class if it is expanded.

TRBV27	TRBD2	TRBJ2-2	NA	TGTGCCAGCATGCGGGGGTCTCCCGGGGAGCTGTTTTTT	CASMRGSPGELFF
TRBV5-1	NA	TRBJ2-5	NA	TGCGCCAGCAGCCGGGGGTTGGGTCGAGGGGAGACCCAGTACTTC	CASSRGLGRGETQYF
TRBV2	NA	TRBJ1-6	NA	TGTGCCTCCCTCGGAGAGGTTTCACCCCTCCACTTT	CASLGEVSPLHF
TRBV5-1	NA	TRBJ2-7	NA	TGCGCCAGCAGCCCGGGTATCAACGAGCAGTACTTC	CASSPGINEQYF
TRBV27	NA	TRBJ1-3	NA	TGTGCCAGCAGTTTAATGGGCGCTGGAAACACCATATATTTT	CASSLMGAGNTIYF
TRBV30	TRBD1	TRBJ1-1	once	TGTGCCTGGAGCGTCGGACAGGGGGGCACTGAAGCTTTCTTT	CAWSVGQGGTEAFF
TRBV7-2	NA	TRBJ1-5	NA	TGTGCCAGCAGCTTGAGCAGGGAAGGCAATCAGCCCCAGCATTTT	CASSLSREGNQPQHF
TRBV3-1/TRBV3-2	NA	TRBJ1-1	NA	TGTGCCAGCAGCCAAGGGGGTGGGGGCCCACCCCGGGCTTTCTTT	CASSQGGGGPPRAFF
TRBV15	TRBD1	TRBJ1-4	NA	TGTGCCACCAGCAGAGTCGGGACAGTTGAAAAACTGTTTTTT	CATSRVGTVEKLFF
TRBV24-1	NA	TRBJ2-5	once	TGTGCCACCAGTTCGAACGTACCGGGACTGGAGTTTACCCAGTACTTC	CATSSNVPGLEFTQYF
TRBV5-1	NA	TRBJ2-2	NA	TGCGCCAGCAGCTGGACAGGGAGGGGAGTCACCGGGGAGCTGTTTTTT	CASSWTGRGVTGELFF
TRBV5-1	TRBD2	TRBJ2-7	NA	TGCGCCAGCAGCTTGGCCGGACTAGCGGATTACTACGAGCAGTACTTC	CASSLAGLADYYEQYF
TRBV27	NA	TRBJ2-7	NA	TGTGCCAGCACCCAAACCTGGCTGGGGGCATGGGAGCAGTACTTC	CASTQTWLGAWEQYF
TRBV15	TRBD1	TRBJ1-1	NA	TGTGCCACCAGCAGAGATGACAGGGAAGTCACTGAAGCTTTCTTT	CATSRDDREVTEAFF
TRBV11-3	NA	TRBJ1-2	NA	TGTGCCAGCAGCTTAACCAGGTCGTCTGGCTACACCTTC	CASSLTRSSGYTF
TRBV15	TRBD2	TRBJ2-3	NA	TGTGCCACCAGCAGAGGCTGGCGGGGGAGCACAGATACGCAGTATTTT	CATSRGWRGSTDTQYF
TRBV7-2	TRBD1	TRBJ2-5	NA	TGTGCCAGCAGCACTAGGGAGTGGGGACAGGGCATAGAGACCCAGTACTTC	CASSTREWGQGIETQYF
TRBV2	NA	TRBJ2-1	few	TGTGCCAGCAGTGGAGGCAGGGGAATCTTCGACAATGAGCAGTTCTTC	CASSGGRGIFDNEQFF
TRBV7-9	NA	TRBJ2-7	NA	TGTGCCAGCAGCTTAGGTGGATCGGGGGAGCAGTACTTC	CASSLGGSGEQYF
TRBV29-1	NA	TRBJ2-2	NA	TGCAGCGTGGCTGGCGGAGCCCGAGTGGGGAGCTACACCGGGGAGCTGTTTTTT	CSVAGGARVGSYTGELFF
TRBV5-6	TRBD1	TRBJ1-6	NA	TGTGCCAGCAGCAGCGGGGCAGGGGGCTATTTGAATTCACCCCTCCACTTT	CASSSGAGGYLNSPLHF
TRBV29-1	TRBD2	TRBJ2-5	NA	TGCAGCGTTGCCAGGGGCGGGGGGGCGGAGACCCAGTACTTC	CSVARGGGAETQYF
TRBV19	TRBD1	TRBJ2-2	NA	TGTGCCAGTCGACAGGGTGGCACCGGGGAGCTGTTTTTT	CASRQGGTGELFF
TRBV5-1	NA	TRBJ2-3	NA	TGCGCCAGCTATAATAGGGGGTGGTACGGCACAGATACGCAGTATTTT	CASYNRGWYGTDTQYF
TRBV30	NA	TRBJ1-4	NA	TGTGCCTGGAGTCCTGATTTGGGGACATGGGAAAAACTGTTTTTT	CAWSPDLGTWEKLFF
TRBV28	TRBD1	TRBJ1-6	NA	TGTGCCAGCAGTCTAACGACAGGGGGCGGCGGTTCACCCCTCCACTTT	CASSLTTGGGGSPLHF
TRBV19	NA	TRBJ1-6	NA	TGTGCCAGTAGTAGGGGGGGGCAAGGATCACCCCTCCACTTT	CASSRGGQGSPLHF
TRBV2	NA	TRBJ2-7	few	TGTGCCAGCAGTGAGGCCGAATACGAGCAGTACTTC	CASSEAEYEQYF
TRBV4-1	TRBD1	TRBJ2-7	NA	TGCGCCAGCAGCCAGCAGTCAGGGGGCGGCTACGAGCAGTACTTC	CASSQQSGGGYEQYF
TRBV6-4	NA	TRBJ1-1	NA	TGTGCCAGCAGTCTAACCGGGGGAGGGAACACTGAAGCTTTCTTT	CASSLTGGGNTEAFF
TRBV7-2	TRBD2	TRBJ2-3	NA	TGTGCCAGCAGCTTAGCCGGGGGAGGGGATACGCAGTATTTT	CASSLAGGGDTQYF
TRBV2	TRBD1	TRBJ2-5	NA	TGTGCCAGCGGGGGACAGGCGACACAAGAGACCCAGTACTTC	CASGGQATQETQYF
TRBV2	NA	TRBJ2-6	NA	TGTGCCAGCACCTACCCGACAGTCTCTGGGGCCAACGTCCTGACTTTC	CASTYPTVSGANVLTF
TRBV10-2	NA	TRBJ2-1	NA	TGCGCCAGCAGTGAGTCGACGGTGGGGGGGCCGCGCGAGCAGTTCTTC	CASSESTVGGPREQFF
TRBV2	NA	TRBJ1-5	NA	TGTGCCAGCAGTGATCTTCCTCAGTGGAGCAATCAGCCCCAGCATTTT	CASSDLPQWSNQPQHF
TRBV3-1/TRBV3-2	NA	TRBJ2-3	once	TGTGCCAGCAGCCCGAGGCAGGGGATCACAGATACGCAGTATTTT	CASSPRQGITDTQYF
TRBV7-8	TRBD1	TRBJ1-2	NA	TGTGCCAGCAGCTTTCCGGGACAGGGCTATGGCTACACCTTC	CASSFPGQGYGYTF
TRBV5-1	NA	TRBJ1-4	few	TGCGCCAGCAGCTTGAGGGAGAATAATGAAAAACTGTTTTTT	CASSLRENNEKLFF
TRBV3-1/TRBV3-2	TRBD1	TRBJ1-2	few	TGTGCCAGCAGCCAGACAGGGGGCTATGGCTACACCTTC	CASSQTGGYGYTF
TRBV29-1	NA	TRBJ1-2	NA	TGCAGCGTTGAAGCTGGAGACTATGGCTACACCTTC	CSVEAGDYGYTF
TRBV5-1	NA	TRBJ2-2	NA	TGCGCCAGCAGCTTGGATCGGACTTCGAACACCGGGGAGCTGTTTTTT	CASSLDRTSNTGELFF